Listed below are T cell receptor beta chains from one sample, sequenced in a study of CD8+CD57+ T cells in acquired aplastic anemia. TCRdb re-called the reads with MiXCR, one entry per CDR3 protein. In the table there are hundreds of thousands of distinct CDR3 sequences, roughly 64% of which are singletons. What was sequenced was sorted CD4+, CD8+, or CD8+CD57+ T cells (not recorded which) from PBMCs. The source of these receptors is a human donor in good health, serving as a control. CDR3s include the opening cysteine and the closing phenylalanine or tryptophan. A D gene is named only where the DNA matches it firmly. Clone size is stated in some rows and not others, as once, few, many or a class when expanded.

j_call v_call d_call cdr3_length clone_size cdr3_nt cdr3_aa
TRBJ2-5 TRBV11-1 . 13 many TGTGCCAGCAGCTTAGACCCTCTAGAGACCCAGTACTTC CASSLDPLETQYF
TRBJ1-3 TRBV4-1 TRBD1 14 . TGCGCCAGCAGCCGACAGGACAGGGCCAACACCATATATTTT CASSRQDRANTIYF
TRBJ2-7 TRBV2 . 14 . TGTGCCAGCAGCCGAGGCGCGGGTGGCTACGAGCAGTACTTC CASSRGAGGYEQYF
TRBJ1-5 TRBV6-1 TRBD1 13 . TGTGCCAGCAGTGAAAGGGGGGACAGGGCCCAGCATTTT CASSERGDRAQHF
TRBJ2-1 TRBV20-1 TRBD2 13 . TGCAGTGCTGGCGGGGGGGCCTACAATGAGCAGTTCTTC CSAGGGAYNEQFF
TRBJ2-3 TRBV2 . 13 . TGTGCCAGCAGTTTGGACTTGTCAGATACGCAGTATTTT CASSLDLSDTQYF
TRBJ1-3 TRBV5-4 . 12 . TGTGCCAGCAGCTCTGCGGGAAACACCATATATTTT CASSSAGNTIYF
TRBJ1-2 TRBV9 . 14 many TGTGCCAGCAGCCGAACATCAGGGGATGCTGGCTACACCTTC CASSRTSGDAGYTF
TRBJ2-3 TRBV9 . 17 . TGTGCCAGCAGCGTAGGAGTGCCGGCGGCTAGCACAGATACGCAGTATTTT CASSVGVPAASTDTQYF
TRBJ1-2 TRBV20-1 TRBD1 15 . TGCAGTGCCAGTAGCCCGACAGGGGAACCCTATGGCTACACCTTC CSASSPTGEPYGYTF
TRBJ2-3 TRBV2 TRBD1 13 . TGTGCCAGCAGCCGTGGACAGGGAGATACGCAGTATTTT CASSRGQGDTQYF
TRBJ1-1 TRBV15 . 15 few TGTGCCACGTTCTTTAAGGAACAGGAGGGCACTGAAGCTCTCTTT CATFFKEQEGTEALF
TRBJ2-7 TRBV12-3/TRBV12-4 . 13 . TGTGCCAGCAGTTTGAACTGGGACTACGAGCAGTACTTC CASSLNWDYEQYF
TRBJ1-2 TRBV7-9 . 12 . TGTGCCAGCAGCTTAGAAGGGGGGGGCCTGTCCTTC CASSLEGGGLSF
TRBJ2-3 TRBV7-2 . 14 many TGTGCCAGCAGCTCCCTCCTGGGCACAGATACGCAGTATTTT CASSSLLGTDTQYF
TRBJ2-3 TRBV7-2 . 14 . TGTGCCAGCAGCTTAGACCGAGGACACGATACGCAGTATTTT CASSLDRGHDTQYF
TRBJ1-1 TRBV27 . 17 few TGTGCCAGCAGTTTTAGCCGATTTTTTGAGGGGATCACTGAAGCTTTCTTT CASSFSRFFEGITEAFF
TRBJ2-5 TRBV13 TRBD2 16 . TGTGCCAGCAGCACAACTAGCGGGGGTCACCAAGAGACCCAGTACTTC CASSTTSGGHQETQYF
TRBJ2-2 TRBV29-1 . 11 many TGCAGCGTTGTCTTGACCGGGGAGCTGTTTTTT CSVVLTGELFF
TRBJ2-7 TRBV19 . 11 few TGTGCCAGTAGGACCGGTTTAGAGCAGTACTTC CASRTGLEQYF
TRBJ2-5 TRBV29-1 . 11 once TGCAGCGTTGCGGTGAGGGAGACCCAGTACTTC CSVAVRETQYF
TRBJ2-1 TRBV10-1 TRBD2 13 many TGCGCCAGCGAAGCGGGGGCCTACAATGAGCAGTTCTTC CASEAGAYNEQFF
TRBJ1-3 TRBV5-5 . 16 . TGTGCCAGCAGCTTGGGGACGACACTCTCTGGAAACACCATATATTTT CASSLGTTLSGNTIYF
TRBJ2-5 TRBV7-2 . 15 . TGTGCCAGCAATTTTGCGAGACCGGTCCAAGGGACCCAGTACTTC CASNFARPVQGTQYF
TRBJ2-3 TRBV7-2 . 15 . TGTGCCAGCAGCTTAGCGCTATTTGGGAACACTAAAGCTTATTTT CASSLALFGNTKAYF
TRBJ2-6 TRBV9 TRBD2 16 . TGTGCCAGCAGCAATGGCGAGCGGGGGTCACCAAAAGTCCTGACTTTC CASSNGERGSPKVLTF
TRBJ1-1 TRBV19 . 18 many TGTGCCAGTAGTATCGCCACCCGGGGTCCTGGGCGGAACACTGAAGCTTTCTTT CASSIATRGPGRNTEAFF
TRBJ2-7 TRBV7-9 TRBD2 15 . TGTGCCAGCAGCTCCGTGGGAGGGGATCAGCCCCAGCATTACTTC CASSSVGGDQPQHYF
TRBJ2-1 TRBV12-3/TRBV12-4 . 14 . TGTGCCAGCACCGAACGCGCAGGGGTTAATGAGCAGTTCTTC CASTERAGVNEQFF
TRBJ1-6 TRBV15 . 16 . TGTGCCACCAGCAGCCTCTCTCAGGGTTCGAATTCACCCCTCCACTTT CATSSLSQGSNSPLHF
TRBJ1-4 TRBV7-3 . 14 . TGTGCCACCAGCAACCGTATCGGGAGCACTGAAGCCTTCTTT CATSNRIGSTEAFF
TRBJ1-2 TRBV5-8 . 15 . TGTGCCAGCAGCCAGGACGGGTTTGATTGGTATGGCTACACCTTC CASSQDGFDWYGYTF
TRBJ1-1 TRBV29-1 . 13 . TGCAGCGTGACCCAGACGGCGAACACTGAAGCTTTCTTT CSVTQTANTEAFF
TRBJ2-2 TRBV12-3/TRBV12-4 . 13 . TGTGCCAGCAGTTTTGGTGGGACAGGGGAGCTGTTTTTT CASSFGGTGELFF
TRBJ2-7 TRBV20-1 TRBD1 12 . TGCAGTGCTAGGACAGGGGGTAATCAGCAGTACTTC CSARTGGNQQYF
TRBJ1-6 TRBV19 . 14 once TGTGCCAGTAGTACGACACCATTAGGCTCACCCCCCCAGTTT CASSTTPLGSPPQF
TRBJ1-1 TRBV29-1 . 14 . TGCAGCGGCAAACAGGAGGCGCGTGGCACTGAAGCTTTCTTT CSGKQEARGTEAFF
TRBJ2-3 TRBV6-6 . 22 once . CDSSFYICSAQGASGFTDTQYF
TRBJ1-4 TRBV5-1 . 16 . TGTGCCAGCAGCTCTGGCGCCCGGGTTACGAAACGAAAACTGTTTTTT CASSSGARVTKRKLFF
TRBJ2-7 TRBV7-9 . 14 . TGTGCCAGCAGCCCACGGACGGGATCCTACGAGCAGTACTTC CASSPRTGSYEQYF
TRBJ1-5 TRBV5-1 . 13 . TGTGCCAGCAGTGTCATGTCAAAGCACCCCCAGCATTTT CASSVMSKHPQHF
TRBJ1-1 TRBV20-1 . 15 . TGCAGTGCGTTCCTGACCGGGGGCAATGACACTGAAGCTTTCTTT CSAFLTGGNDTEAFF
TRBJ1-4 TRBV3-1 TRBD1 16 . TGTGCCAGCAGCCTAAGAGGGACAGGGGGGGGAGAAAAACTGCTTTTT CASSLRGTGGGEKLLF
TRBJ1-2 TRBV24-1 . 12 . TGTGCCACCACCGAACGACACGCGACACACACCTTC CATTERHATHTF
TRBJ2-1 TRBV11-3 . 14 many TGTGCCAGCAGCTCCCGGACTGGAAACAATGAGCAGTTCTTC CASSSRTGNNEQFF
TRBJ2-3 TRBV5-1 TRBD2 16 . TGCGCCAGCAGCTCAGCGGGGGTTGGGTTCACAGATACGCAGTATTTT CASSSAGVGFTDTQYF
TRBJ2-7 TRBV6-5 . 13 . TGTGCCAGCGGCCGGGGTGGGTTCTACGAGCAGTACTTC CASGRGGFYEQYF
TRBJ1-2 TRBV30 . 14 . TGTGCCTGGAGCGCTTGGGGGGGTCCCTATGGCTACACCTTC CAWSAWGGPYGYTF
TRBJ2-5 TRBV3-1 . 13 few TGTGCCAGCAGCCAAGTTCGGGAAGAGACCCAGTACTTC CASSQVREETQYF
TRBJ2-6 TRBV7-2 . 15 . TGTGCCAGCAGCAGACTGGGCGCGGGGGCCGACGTCCTGACTTTC CASSRLGAGADVLTF
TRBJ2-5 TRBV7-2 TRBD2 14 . TGTGCCAGCAGCTTGTTCGGGGAGGGAGAGACGCAGTACTTC CASSLFGEGETQYF
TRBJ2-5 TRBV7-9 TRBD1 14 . TGTGCCAGCAGACGTACAGGGGGCGATGAGTCCCAGTACTTC CASRRTGGDESQYF
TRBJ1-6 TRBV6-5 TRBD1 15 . TGTGCCGGCACTAGGTACCGGGACAGCAATTCACCCCTCCACTTT CAGTRYRDSNSPLHF
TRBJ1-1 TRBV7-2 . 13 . TGTGCCAGCAGCCCGGACTGGAACACTGAAGCTTACTTT CASSPDWNTEAYF
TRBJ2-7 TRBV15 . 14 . TGTGCCACCAGCCGGGACCGAGCCGCCTACGAGCAGTACTTC CATSRDRAAYEQYF
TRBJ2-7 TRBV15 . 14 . TGTGCCACCAGCAGAGATACAGAAATAGAAACCCAGTACTTC CATSRDTEIETQYF
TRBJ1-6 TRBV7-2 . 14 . TGTGCCAGCAGCTTTGAGGGACGGACCTATGGCTACACCTTT CASSFEGRTYGYTF